The TCR beta chain described here comes from a study of CD8 T cells in ankylosing spondylitis. One entry per CDR3 protein, called by TCRdb with MiXCR from the 5' RACE reads. The sample yields 350,000 to 450,000 distinct CDR3 sequences, more than 20% seen once. Study-level results: CD8+ by phenotype, disease-linked clones were relatively rare in peripheral blood. There was reportedly significant enrichment of clones that were disease-linked in matched ankylosing spondylitis synovial fluid.

V shed 1 base and J 8 bases; nucleotides not matched to a gene: 3. The CDR3 runs to 15 residues. Germline values: CDR1 SGHAT, CDR2 FQNNGV. With regard to this clonotype: Its antigen is not known.

Sequencing was performed on blood, either unsorted or a sorted T cell fraction (not recorded which). This receptor was obtained from a male donor with ankylosing spondylitis or in good health (not recorded which). The chain is built from TRBV11-2 and TRBJ2-1; 12 nucleotides align to TRBD2. The CDR3 bases are TGTGCCAGCAGCTTAGGGACTAGCGGGGTGTATGAGCAGTTCTTC. This encodes CASSLGTSGVYEQFF.